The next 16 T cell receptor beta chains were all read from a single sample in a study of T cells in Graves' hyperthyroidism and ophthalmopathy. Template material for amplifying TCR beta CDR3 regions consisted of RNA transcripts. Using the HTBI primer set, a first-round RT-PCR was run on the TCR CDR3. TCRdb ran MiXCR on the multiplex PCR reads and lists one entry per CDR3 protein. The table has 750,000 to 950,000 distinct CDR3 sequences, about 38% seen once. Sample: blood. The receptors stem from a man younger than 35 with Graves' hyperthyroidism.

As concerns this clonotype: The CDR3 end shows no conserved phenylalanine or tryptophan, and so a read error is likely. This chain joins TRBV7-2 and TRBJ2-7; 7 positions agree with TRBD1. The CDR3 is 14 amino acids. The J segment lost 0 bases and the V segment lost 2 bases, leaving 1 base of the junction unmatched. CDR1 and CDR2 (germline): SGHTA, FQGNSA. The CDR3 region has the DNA TGTGCCAGCAGCTTAAGGGACAGCTCCTACGAGCAGTACCTC. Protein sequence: CASSLRDSSYEQYL.

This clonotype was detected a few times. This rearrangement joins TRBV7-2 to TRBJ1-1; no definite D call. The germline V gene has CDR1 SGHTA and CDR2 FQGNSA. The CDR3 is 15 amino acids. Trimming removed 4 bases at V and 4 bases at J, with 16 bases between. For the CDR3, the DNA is TGTGCCAGCAGCTCCCCGACCCTTCCCGGCACTGAAGCTTTCTTT. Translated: CASSSPTLPGTEAFF.

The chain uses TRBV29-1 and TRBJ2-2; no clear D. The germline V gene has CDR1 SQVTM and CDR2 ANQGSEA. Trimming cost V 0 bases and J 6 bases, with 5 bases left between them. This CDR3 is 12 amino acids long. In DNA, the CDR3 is TGCAGCGTTGAAGAGGGTTCCGGGGAGCTGTTTTTT. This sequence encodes CSVEEGSGELFF.

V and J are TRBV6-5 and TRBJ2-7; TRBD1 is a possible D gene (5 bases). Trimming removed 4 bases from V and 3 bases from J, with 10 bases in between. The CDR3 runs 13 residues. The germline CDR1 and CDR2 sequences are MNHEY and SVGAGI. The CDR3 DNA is TGTGCCAGCAGTTCGTCAGGGAACTACGAGCAGTACTTC. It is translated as CASSSSGNYEQYF.

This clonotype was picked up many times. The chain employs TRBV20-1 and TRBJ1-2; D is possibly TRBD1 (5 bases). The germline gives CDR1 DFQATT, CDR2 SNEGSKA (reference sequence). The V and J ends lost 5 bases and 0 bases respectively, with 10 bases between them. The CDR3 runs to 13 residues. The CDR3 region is CSAGDATNYGYTF. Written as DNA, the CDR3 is TGCAGTGCTGGGGACGCAACTAACTATGGCTACACCTTC.

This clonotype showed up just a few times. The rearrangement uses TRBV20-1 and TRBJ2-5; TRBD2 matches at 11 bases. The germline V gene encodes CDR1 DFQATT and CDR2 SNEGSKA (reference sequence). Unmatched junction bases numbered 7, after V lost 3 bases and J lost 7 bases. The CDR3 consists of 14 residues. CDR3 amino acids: CSASTSGGLRTQYF. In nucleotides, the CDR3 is TGCAGTGCTAGTACTAGCGGGGGCCTTCGGACCCAGTACTTC.

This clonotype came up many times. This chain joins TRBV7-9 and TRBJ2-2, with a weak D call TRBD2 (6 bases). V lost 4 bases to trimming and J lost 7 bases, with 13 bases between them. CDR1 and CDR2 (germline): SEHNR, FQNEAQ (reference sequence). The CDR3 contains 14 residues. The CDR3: CASSSGRGGGELFF. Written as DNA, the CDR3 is TGTGCCAGCAGCTCCGGCCGGGGAGGCGGGGAGCTGTTTTTT.

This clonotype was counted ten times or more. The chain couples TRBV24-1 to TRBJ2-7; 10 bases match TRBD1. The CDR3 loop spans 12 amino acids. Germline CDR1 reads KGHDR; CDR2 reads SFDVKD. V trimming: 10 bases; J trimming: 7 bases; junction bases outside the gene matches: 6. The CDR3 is CATMTGGREQYF. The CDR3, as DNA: TGTGCCACTATGACAGGGGGCCGGGAGCAGTACTTC.

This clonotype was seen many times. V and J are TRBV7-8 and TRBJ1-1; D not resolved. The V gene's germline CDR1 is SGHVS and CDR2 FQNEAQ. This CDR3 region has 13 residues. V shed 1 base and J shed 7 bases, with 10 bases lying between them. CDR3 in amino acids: CASSLGGPNEAFF. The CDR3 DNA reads TGTGCCAGCAGCTTAGGTGGGCCCAATGAAGCTTTCTTT.

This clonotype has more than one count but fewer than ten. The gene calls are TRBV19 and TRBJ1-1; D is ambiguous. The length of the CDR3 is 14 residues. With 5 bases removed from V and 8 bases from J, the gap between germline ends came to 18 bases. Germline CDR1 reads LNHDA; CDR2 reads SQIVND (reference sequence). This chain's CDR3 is CASSSSRLQREAFF. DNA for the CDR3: TGTGCCAGTAGTTCATCCCGTCTACAGAGAGAAGCTTTCTTT.

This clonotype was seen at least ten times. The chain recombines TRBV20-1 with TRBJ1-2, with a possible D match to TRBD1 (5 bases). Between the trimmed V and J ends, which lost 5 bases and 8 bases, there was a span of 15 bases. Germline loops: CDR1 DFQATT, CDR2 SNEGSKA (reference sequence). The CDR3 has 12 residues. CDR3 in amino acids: CSAPGAQGGYTF. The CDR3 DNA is TGCAGTGCTCCCGGAGCCCAGGGAGGCTACACCTTC.

This CDR3 reads CASSMLGTEAFF. CDR3 nucleotide sequence: TGTGCCAGTAGTATGCTAGGTACTGAAGCTTTCTTT. The chain combines TRBV19 with TRBJ1-1; D is ambiguous. Per germline, CDR1 LNHDA and CDR2 SQIVND (reference sequence). V was clipped by 3 bases and J by 5 bases, with 7 bases between them. The CDR3 contains 12 residues. The full variable domain, rest sourced from reference TRBV19 and TRBJ1-1, is DGGITQSPKYLFRKEGQNVTLSCEQNLNHDAMYWYRQDPGQGLRLIYYSQIVNDFQKGDIAEGYSVSREKKESFPLTVTSAQKNPTAFYLCASSMLGTEAFFGQGTRLTVV.

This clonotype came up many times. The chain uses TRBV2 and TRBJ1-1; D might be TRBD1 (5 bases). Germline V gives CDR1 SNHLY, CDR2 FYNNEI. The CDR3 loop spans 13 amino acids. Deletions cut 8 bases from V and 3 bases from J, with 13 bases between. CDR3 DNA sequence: TGTGCCAGCGTCGGGGCGAGGGACACTGAAGCTTTCTTT. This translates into CASVGARDTEAFF.

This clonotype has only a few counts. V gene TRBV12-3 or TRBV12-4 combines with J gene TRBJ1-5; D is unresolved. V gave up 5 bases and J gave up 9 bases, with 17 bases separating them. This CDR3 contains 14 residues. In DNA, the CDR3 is TGTGCCAGCAGTCCGACCGCCAGAATAGGGCCCCAGCATTTT. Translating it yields CASSPTARIGPQHF.

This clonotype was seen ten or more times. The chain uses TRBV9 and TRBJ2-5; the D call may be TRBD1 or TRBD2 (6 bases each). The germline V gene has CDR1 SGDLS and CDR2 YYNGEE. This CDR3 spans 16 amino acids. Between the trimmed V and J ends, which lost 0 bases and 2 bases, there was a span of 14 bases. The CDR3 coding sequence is TGTGCCAGCAGCGTAGGAGAGGGGGGATTACAAGAGACCCAGTACTTC. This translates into CASSVGEGGLQETQYF.

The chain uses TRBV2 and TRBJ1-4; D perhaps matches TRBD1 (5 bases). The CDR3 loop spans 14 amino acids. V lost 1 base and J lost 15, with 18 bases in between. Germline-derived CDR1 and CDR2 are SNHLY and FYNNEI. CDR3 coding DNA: TGTGCCAGCAGTGAAGTAGGGGTCGATCAGCGGGTGTTTTTT. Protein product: CASSEVGVDQRVFF.